This TCR beta chain originates from a study of blood T cell repertoires in COVID-19. Background on the study: The study drew acute and convalescent COVID-19 samples from the United States, Italy and Spain.

This clone is classed as large (0.1 to 1%). Per the study methods: The authors estimated nucleated cell counts from reference gene primer amplification. The protocol was immunoSEQ multiplex PCR, while the TCRdb copy is restricted to in-frame clones and leaves out a portion. The D gene and trimming were derived from the DNA, and the V and J assignments and clone size from that table. The table has over 200,000 clones, around 83% seen once. The CDR3 spans 17 residues. The germline V gene encodes CDR1 MNHNS and CDR2 SASEGT. V was pared by 2 bases and J by 3 bases, with 20 bases between. J is TRBJ2-7 and V is TRBV6-1; unclear D gene. Specimen: peripheral blood. This TCR derives from a man aged 80 or over with acute or convalescent COVID-19. The CDR3 is CASSEFNSPLTLYEQYF. The CDR3 DNA is TGTGCCAGCAGTGAATTTAACAGCCCTTTGACCCTCTACGAGCAGTACTTC.